The 8 T cell receptor beta chains given below trace back to one sample, sequenced in a study of Graves' ophthalmopathy and Graves' hyperthyroidism. Amplifying from RNA transcripts, the study obtained TCR beta CDR3 regions. HTBI primers served in a first-round RT-PCR, which a second-round multiplex PCR followed. TCRdb re-derived calls from the multiplex PCR reads in MiXCR, one entry per CDR3 protein. Of about 620,000 distinct CDR3 sequences detected, about a fifth appear once; the ten largest clones hold more than 5.5%. The sequenced sample was peripheral blood. The receptors were gathered from a woman between 18 and 30 years old with stable Graves' hyperthyroidism. Some clones in this sample may be carry-over from other donors' samples.

This clonotype was counted ten times or more. V gene TRBV5-1 combines with J gene TRBJ2-5, with unresolved D. V was trimmed by 4 bases and J by 1 base, leaving 11 bases between them. Germline V lookup: CDR1 SGHRS, CDR2 YFSETQ. The CDR3 consists of 14 residues. Here the CDR3 reads CASSTGALQETQYF. Here the CDR3 DNA reads TGCGCCAGCAGCACCGGTGCTCTCCAAGAGACCCAGTACTTC.

This clonotype was observed a handful of times. The chain combines TRBV6-2 or TRBV6-3 with TRBJ2-7; no definite D call. CDR3 length equals 13 residues. Trimming removed 4 bases from V and 9 bases from J, with 16 bases in between. CDR1 and CDR2 (germline): MNHEY, SVGEGT. CDR3 nucleotides: TGTGCCAGCAGTTTGGCAGGTCCTACGGGGCAGTACTTC. Protein: CASSLAGPTGQYF.

This clonotype was observed many times. The chain employs TRBV2 and TRBJ1-1; D not resolved. The CDR3 is 14 amino acids. V gave up 0 bases and J gave up 6 bases, with 11 bases separating them. Germline loops: CDR1 SNHLY, CDR2 FYNNEI. CDR3 protein: CASSEASGSAEAFF. CDR3 sequence (DNA): TGTGCCAGCAGTGAAGCATCCGGGAGCGCTGAAGCTTTCTTT.

This clonotype was counted ten times or more. This sequence joins TRBV2 and TRBJ1-1; tentatively, D is TRBD1 (5 bases). The CDR3 is 12 residues long. Trimming left V 6 bases short and J 6 bases short, with 11 bases between. Germline CDR1 and CDR2: SNHLY and FYNNEI. The CDR3: CASSAGRAEAFF. The CDR3 DNA reads TGTGCCAGCAGCGCGGGACGGGCTGAAGCTTTCTTT.

This clonotype has just one count. The chain links TRBV29-1 to TRBJ2-5; D uncertain. Between the trimmed V and J ends, which lost 3 bases and 4 bases, there was a span of 18 bases. This CDR3 region has 15 residues. Germline-derived CDR1 and CDR2 are SQVTM and ANQGSEA. This CDR3 reads CSVEMAQAVGETQYF. CDR3 DNA: TGCAGCGTTGAGATGGCTCAGGCTGTAGGAGAGACCCAGTACTTC.

This clonotype was detected ten times or more. The V and J genes are TRBV12-3 or TRBV12-4 and TRBJ1-2; TRBD1 might be the D (5 bases). There are 14 residues in the CDR3. With 5 bases removed from V and 0 bases from J, the gap between germline ends came to 10 bases. The CDR3 here is CASSPTETNYGYTF. For the CDR3, the DNA is TGTGCCAGCAGTCCGACAGAGACTAACTATGGCTACACCTTC.

This clonotype was counted between two and nine times. As DNA, the CDR3 is TGTGCCAGCAGCTTAATAGGGAGCCCCAACTATGGCTACACCTTC. Its translation: CASSLIGSPNYGYTF. The chain is built from TRBV7-2 and TRBJ1-2, with D unresolved. V lost 2 bases and J lost 2, with 12 bases in between. CDR3 size: 15 residues. Germline V gene lookup returns CDR1 SGHTA and CDR2 FQGNSA.

This rearrangement joins TRBV28 to TRBJ1-5, with D possibly being TRBD1 (6 bases). Trimming stripped 3 bases from V and 2 bases from J, with 11 bases between. Per germline, CDR1 MDHEN and CDR2 SYDVKM. This CDR3 spans 15 amino acids. The CDR3 protein is CASSFPGAGNQPQHF. The CDR3 DNA follows: TGTGCCAGCAGTTTCCCAGGGGCTGGCAATCAGCCCCAGCATTTT.